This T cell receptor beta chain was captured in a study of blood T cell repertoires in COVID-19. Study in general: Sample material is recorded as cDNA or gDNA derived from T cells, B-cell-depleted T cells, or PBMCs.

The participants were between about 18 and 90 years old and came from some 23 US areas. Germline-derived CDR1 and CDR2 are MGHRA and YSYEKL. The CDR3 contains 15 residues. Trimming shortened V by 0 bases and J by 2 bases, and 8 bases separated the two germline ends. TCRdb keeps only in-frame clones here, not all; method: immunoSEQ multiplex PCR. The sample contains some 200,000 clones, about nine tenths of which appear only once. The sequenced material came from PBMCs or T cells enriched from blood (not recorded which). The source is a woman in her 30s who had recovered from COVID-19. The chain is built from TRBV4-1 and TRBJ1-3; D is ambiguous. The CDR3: CASSQEQTTGNTIYF. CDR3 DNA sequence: TGCGCCAGCAGCCAAGAACAGACTACTGGAAACACCATATATTTT.